The 22 T cell receptor beta chains below all came from one sample that was sequenced in a study of T cell responses to AZD1222 COVID-19 vaccine (dated by TCRdb to about 2021). To prepare the library, the immunoSEQ multiplex PCR assay was applied. The immuneACCESS repertoire file appears here via TCRdb, limited to in-frame rearrangements. These files lack a portion of the clones; in checked studies, under half of the deficit traces to unresolved V genes, and the cause of the others is not known. The sample table lists 100,000 to 140,000 clones, 75% to 95% of them with a count of one. In total, the top ten clones hold 6.2% of the sample. The sample's time point, from its label and the paper: about 28 days (+/-7) after the second vaccine dose. The sequences come from peripheral blood, collected 28 days after the second AZD1222 dose. These receptors were taken from an adult who received the AZD1222 COVID-19 vaccine.

DNA of the CDR3: TGTGCCAGCAGCCAGGGGACTAGCGGGGGGGTTGGCAATGAGCAGTTCTTC. Its protein product is CASSQGTSGGVGNEQFF. The V gene is TRBV5-4, the J gene TRBJ2-1, with 16 bases identical to TRBD2. Losses at the gene ends were 4 bases for V and 6 bases for J; bases not matched to a gene: 7. Germline CDR1 and CDR2: SGHNT and YYREEE (reference sequence). The CDR3 sequence is 17 residues long.

The CDR3 protein is CASKMDRSYNEQFF. Written as DNA, the CDR3 is TGCGCCAGCAAAATGGACAGGTCCTACAATGAGCAGTTCTTC. The V and J genes are TRBV5-1 and TRBJ2-1, with 7 bases identical to TRBD1. Germline-derived CDR1 and CDR2 are SGHRS and YFSETQ. The CDR3 contains 14 residues. V gave up 6 bases and J gave up 1 base; unmatched junction bases: 4.

The rearrangement links TRBV7-9 to TRBJ2-7; 9 bases map to TRBD2. The CDR3 length is 14 residues. After removal of 8 bases from V and 2 bases from J, the junction contained 7 bases not matched to a gene. Germline V gene lookup returns CDR1 SEHNR and CDR2 FQNEAQ (reference sequence). The CDR3 region has the DNA TGTGCCAGCGAGTCGGCGGGGGGGACCTACGAGCAGTACTTC. This sequence encodes CASESAGGTYEQYF. The whole variable domain, remainder taken from reference TRBV7-9 and TRBJ2-7, is DTGVSQNPRHKITKRGQNVTFRCDPISEHNRLYWYRQTLGQGPEFLTYFQNEAQLEKSRLLSDRFSAERPKGSFSTLEIQRTEQGDSAMYLCASESAGGTYEQYFGPGTRLTVT.

The chain combines TRBV30 with TRBJ1-3; 8 bases align to TRBD1. J lost 1 base, V lost 5 bases, and 4 bases had no gene match. The CDR3 consists of 14 residues. Germline values: CDR1 GTSNPN, CDR2 SVGIG (reference sequence). The CDR3 reads CAWDRGSSGNTIYF. Written as DNA, the CDR3 is TGTGCCTGGGACAGGGGTTCATCTGGAAACACCATATATTTT.

This clone was seen just once. This sequence joins TRBV10-2 and TRBJ2-1, with 8 bases fitting TRBD2. Germline CDR1 and CDR2: WSHSY and SAAADI. V shed 6 bases and J 5 bases; nucleotides not matched to a gene: 12. The CDR3 has 16 amino acids. The chain's CDR3 is CASSTGGVRQNNEQFF. The DNA for the CDR3 is TGCGCCAGCAGCACCGGGGGGGTTAGACAAAACAATGAGCAGTTCTTC.

The chain carries TRBV5-5 and TRBJ1-1, with D perhaps matching TRBD1 (5 bases). Trimming shortened V by 1 base and J by 2 bases, and 6 bases separated the two germline ends. The germline gives CDR1 SGHKS, CDR2 YYEKEE (reference sequence). The CDR3 runs 13 residues. The CDR3, as DNA: TGTGCCAGCAGCTTGAGGGGTAACACTGAAGCTTTCTTT. It encodes CASSLRGNTEAFF.

V and J are TRBV6-5 and TRBJ1-1; D call uncertain. The CDR3 is 14 residues long. Germline V gene lookup returns CDR1 MNHEY and CDR2 SVGAGI. V was shortened by 7 bases and J by 6 bases, with 18 bases between the two germline ends. The CDR3 DNA is TGTGCCAGCATCCAGGACTCTGCACTATCTGAAGCTTTCTTT. It encodes CASIQDSALSEAFF.

This rearrangement joins TRBV3-1 (or the pseudogene TRBV3-2) to TRBJ1-1; tentatively, D is TRBD1 (5 bases). Trimming took 1 base from V and 4 from J, leaving 10 bases between them. This CDR3 has 14 amino acids. From germline, CDR1 is LGHDT and CDR2 YNNKEL (reference sequence). CDR3 loop: CASSQGGFATEAFF. Written as DNA, the CDR3 is TGTGCCAGCAGCCAAGGGGGGTTCGCCACTGAAGCTTTCTTT.

The chain employs TRBV13 and TRBJ2-1, with 16 bases fitting TRBD2. This CDR3 is built from 17 residues. Per the germline V gene, CDR1 is PRHDT and CDR2 is FYEKMQ (reference sequence). The trim removed 5 bases at V and 6 bases at J, leaving 7 bases unmatched. CDR3 region: CASSPGLAGGPGNEQFF. The CDR3 DNA follows: TGTGCCAGCAGCCCGGGACTAGCGGGAGGGCCGGGCAATGAGCAGTTCTTC.

The chain employs TRBV9 and TRBJ2-1; 8 positions match TRBD2. The CDR3 loop spans 15 amino acids. V shed 0 bases and J 9 bases; nucleotides not matched to a gene: 8. Germline CDR1 and CDR2: SGDLS and YYNGEE. Here the CDR3 DNA reads TGTGCCAGCAGCGTAGCGGAGACTAGCGTCACTGAGCAGTTCTTC. Translating gives CASSVAETSVTEQFF.

V gene TRBV5-1 combines with J gene TRBJ1-1; D uncertain. Germline CDR1 SGHRS, CDR2 YFSETQ. The CDR3 totals 14 residues. Trimming took 0 bases from V and 1 from J, leaving 7 bases between them. The CDR3, as DNA: TGCGCCAGCAGCTTGGAAAGGAAGAACACTGAAGCTTTCTTT. As protein: CASSLERKNTEAFF.

V gene TRBV30 combines with J gene TRBJ1-6; D call uncertain. The CDR3 has 11 amino acids. Germline V gene data show CDR1 as GTSNPN and CDR2 as SVGIG (reference sequence). Trimming stripped 2 bases from V and 13 bases from J, with 9 bases between. The CDR3 here is CAWSSAFPLHF. DNA for the CDR3: TGTGCCTGGAGTTCCGCGTTTCCCCTCCACTTT.

The V and J genes are TRBV24-1 and TRBJ2-3; D remains unclear. V was shortened by 4 bases and J by 1 base, with 8 bases between the two germline ends. This CDR3 contains 14 residues. The germline gives CDR1 KGHDR, CDR2 SFDVKD. The CDR3 region is CATSDPTRTDTQYF. The CDR3 DNA sequence: TGTGCCACCAGTGACCCGACTCGCACAGATACGCAGTATTTT.

The V and J genes are TRBV14 and TRBJ2-4; no definite D call. This CDR3 region has 17 residues. CDR1 and CDR2 from the germline V gene are SGHDN and FVKESK. V was trimmed by 3 bases and J by 0 bases, leaving 15 bases between them. The CDR3 DNA is TGTGCCAGCAGCCACCCATACCCTCCGTTAGCCAAAAACATTCAGTACTTC. Its protein is CASSHPYPPLAKNIQYF.

The chain is built from TRBV5-5 and TRBJ1-3; unclear D gene. The ends were cut back, 1 base at V and 0 bases at J, with 8 bases in the middle. Per germline, CDR1 SGHKS and CDR2 YYEKEE (reference sequence). CDR3 length equals 15 residues. CDR3: CASSLTGSSGNTIYF. In DNA form, the CDR3 reads TGTGCCAGCAGCTTGACGGGGAGCTCTGGAAACACCATATATTTT.

This clone was detected once. This chain joins TRBV5-5 and TRBJ2-7; TRBD2 matches at 7 bases. CDR3 size: 14 residues. Per the germline V gene, CDR1 is SGHKS and CDR2 is YYEKEE (reference sequence). V was pared by 0 bases and J by 0 bases, with 0 bases of the junction left unmatched. The CDR3 DNA reads TGTGCCAGCAGCTTGGCGGGGGGCTCCTACGAGCAGTACTTC. Protein: CASSLAGGSYEQYF.

The J gene is TRBJ2-2, the V gene TRBV5-1; D is uncertain. Trimming removed 4 bases at V and 6 bases at J, with 13 bases between. Germline CDR1 reads SGHRS; CDR2 reads YFSETQ. CDR3 length: 14 residues. CDR3 region: CASSPGLHAGELFF. The DNA for the CDR3 is TGCGCCAGCAGCCCGGGCCTGCACGCCGGGGAGCTGTTTTTT. Filled out from reference TRBV5-1 and TRBJ2-2, the complete variable domain reads KAGVTQTPRYLIKTRGQQVTLSCSPISGHRSVSWYQQTPGQGLQFLFEYFSETQRNKGNFPGRFSGRQFSNSRSEMNVSTLELGDSALYLCASSPGLHAGELFFGEGSRLTVL.

Here the CDR3 reads CASSLYQNYEQYF. The CDR3, as DNA: TGTGCCAGCAGCCTCTACCAGAACTACGAGCAGTACTTC. This sequence joins TRBV6-5 and TRBJ2-7, with D hard to call. From germline, CDR1 is MNHEY and CDR2 SVGAGI. Trimming removed 6 bases from V and 3 bases from J, with 12 bases in between. This CDR3 has 13 amino acids.

V gene TRBV30 combines with J gene TRBJ2-3, with unresolved D. The CDR3 sequence is 11 residues long. From germline, CDR1 is GTSNPN and CDR2 SVGIG (reference sequence). Trimming removed 7 bases at V and 5 bases at J, with 10 bases between. CDR3 nucleotide sequence: TGTGCCTCTTCTTTAGGAGATACGCAGTATTTT. Amino acids: CASSLGDTQYF. The whole variable domain, remainder taken from reference TRBV30 and TRBJ2-3, is SQTIHQWPATLVQPVGSPLSLECTVEGTSNPNLYWYRQAAGRGLQLLFYSVGIGQISSEVPQNLSASRPQDRQFILSSKKLLLSDSGFYLCASSLGDTQYFGPGTRLTVL.

The CDR3: CASSSPGHPRGYEQYF. The DNA for the CDR3 is TGTGCCAGCAGTTCCCCGGGTCATCCGAGGGGCTACGAGCAGTACTTC. The genes are TRBV27 and TRBJ2-7, with D possibly called TRBD1 or TRBD2 (5 bases each). The V end was cut by 4 bases, the J end by 3 bases, with 19 bases between. The CDR3 length is 16 residues. Germline loops: CDR1 MNHEY, CDR2 SMNVEV (reference sequence).

The rearrangement links TRBV18 to TRBJ1-5; TRBD1 might be the D (5 bases). There are 13 residues in the CDR3. Per the germline V gene, CDR1 is KGHSH and CDR2 is LQKENI. Between the trimmed V and J ends, which lost 8 bases and 6 bases, there was a span of 14 bases. For the CDR3, the DNA is TGTGCCAGCACCCTCGGCGGGGGTCAGCCCCAGCATTTT. It is translated as CASTLGGGQPQHF. The variable domain in full, with the rest retrieved from reference TRBV18 and TRBJ1-5, is NAGVMQNPRHLVRRRGQEARLRCSPMKGHSHVYWYRQLPEEGLKFMVYLQKENIIDESGMPKERFSAEFPKEGPSILRIQQVVRGDSAAYFCASTLGGGQPQHFGDGTRLSIL.

The rearrangement joins TRBV28 to TRBJ2-2; D is possibly TRBD1 or TRBD2 (7 bases each). V was trimmed by 2 bases and J by 5 bases, leaving 12 bases between them. This CDR3 has 15 amino acids. CDR1 is MDHEN and CDR2 is SYDVKM in the germline V gene. CDR3 DNA sequence: TGTGCCAGCAGTTTACCAGGGGGAGGGACCGGGGAGCTGTTTTTT. Translation gives CASSLPGGGTGELFF.